Listed below are T cell receptor beta chains from one sample, sequenced in a study of T cell repertoires in aging, cancer and after chemotherapy. MiXCR was run by TCRdb on the multiplex PCR reads, yielding one entry per CDR3 protein. The table has over 9,500 distinct CDR3 sequences, more than 25% seen once. The material sequenced was blood. These receptors were collected from a human donor in good health. The CDR3 runs from the conserved cysteine through the conserved F or W. D genes are given only for firm matches. Clone size is not always given. Where it is, it says once, few, many or a class for expanded clones.

J: TRBJ2-5
V: TRBV12-3/TRBV12-4
size: few
D: .
DNA: TGTGCCAGCAGTCCACGGTGGGGGGCCCAGTACTTC
CDR3: CASSPRWGAQYF

J: TRBJ2-2
V: TRBV11-3
size: .
D: .
DNA: TGTGCCAGCAGTTATCTCCCATTCCCTCCGAACACCGGGGAGCTGTTTTTT
CDR3: CASSYLPFPPNTGELFF

J: TRBJ2-3
V: TRBV19
size: .
D: .
DNA: TGTGCCAGTAGTATGTCCGGGACCCAAGGCCAGTATTTT
CDR3: CASSMSGTQGQYF

J: TRBJ2-1
V: TRBV19
size: few
D: TRBD2
DNA: TGTGCCAGTAGTCCTAGCGGGGGCTCCTACAATGAGCAGTTCTTC
CDR3: CASSPSGGSYNEQFF

J: TRBJ2-5
V: TRBV27
size: medium-sized
D: .
DNA: TGTGCCAGCAGTTCCAACCCCCCCCAAGAGACCCAGTACTTC
CDR3: CASSSNPPQETQYF

J: TRBJ2-2
V: TRBV10-3
size: .
D: .
DNA: TGTGCCATCAGTGATCTTATCACCGGGGAGCTGTTTTTT
CDR3: CAISDLITGELFF

J: TRBJ1-2
V: TRBV10-3
size: few
D: .
DNA: TGTGCCATCACTACAGCCCGAGGCTACACCTTC
CDR3: CAITTARGYTF

J: TRBJ1-6
V: TRBV14
size: .
D: .
DNA: TGTGCCAGCAGCCAAGACAACCCCTATAATTCACCCCTCCACTTT
CDR3: CASSQDNPYNSPLHF

J: TRBJ2-1
V: TRBV27
size: few
D: .
DNA: TGTGCCAGCAGTTTTCAGGGACGTGTCGGATTTTCCTCTGGTGAGCAGTTCTTC
CDR3: CASSFQGRVGFSSGEQFF

J: TRBJ2-3
V: TRBV11-3
size: .
D: .
DNA: TGTGCCAGCAGCTCGGGGGGCCGGCCAGATACGCAGTATTTT
CDR3: CASSSGGRPDTQYF

J: TRBJ1-2
V: TRBV7-3
size: .
D: .
DNA: TGTGCCAGCAGCACTATCATGCATTATGGCTACACCTTC
CDR3: CASSTIMHYGYTF

J: TRBJ2-3
V: TRBV6-4
size: .
D: TRBD2
DNA: TGTGCCAGCAGGACTAGCGGGAGTCGTACAGATACGCAGTATTTT
CDR3: CASRTSGSRTDTQYF

J: TRBJ2-5
V: TRBV18
size: few
D: .
DNA: TGTGCCAGCTCCCCCCAGCCCCCCCGACAAGAGACCCAGTACTTC
CDR3: CASSPQPPRQETQYF

J: TRBJ2-7
V: TRBV12-3/TRBV12-4
size: .
D: .
DNA: TGTGCCAGCAGTTTGTTCATCTACGAGCAGTACTTC
CDR3: CASSLFIYEQYF

J: TRBJ2-3
V: TRBV6-5
size: .
D: .
DNA: TGTGCCAGCAGTTCTGCGGTAGATACGCAGTATTTT
CDR3: CASSSAVDTQYF

J: TRBJ2-1
V: TRBV6-6
size: few
D: .
DNA: TGTGCCACAGCTGAGAGCTCCTACAATGAGCAGTTCTTC
CDR3: CATAESSYNEQFF

J: TRBJ1-1
V: TRBV11-3
size: .
D: .
DNA: TGTGCCAGCAGCTTAGCGCCTTGGGGCGAGGACACTGAAGCTTTCTTT
CDR3: CASSLAPWGEDTEAFF

J: TRBJ2-3
V: TRBV6-1
size: few
D: TRBD2
DNA: TGTGCCAGCAGTGATTGGACTAGCGGGAGAGGAGATACGCAGTATTTT
CDR3: CASSDWTSGRGDTQYF

J: TRBJ2-5
V: TRBV10-3
size: .
D: TRBD2
DNA: TGTGCCATCAGAGTAGCGGGAGGCCAAGAGACCCAGTACTTC
CDR3: CAIRVAGGQETQYF

J: TRBJ1-1
V: TRBV20-1
size: .
D: TRBD1
DNA: TGCAGTGCAAACCCAGACAGGGAGGTTGAAGCTTTCTTT
CDR3: CSANPDREVEAFF

J: TRBJ2-7
V: TRBV13
size: few
D: .
DNA: TGTGCCAGCAGCTCCGTAGGGGGGCTTCCCTACGAGCAGTACTTC
CDR3: CASSSVGGLPYEQYF

J: TRBJ2-1
V: TRBV12-5
size: .
D: .
DNA: TGTGCTAGTGGTCCCGAGCTAGAGGGGTTCTACAATGAGCAGTTCTTC
CDR3: CASGPELEGFYNEQFF

J: TRBJ2-1
V: TRBV29-1
size: medium-sized
D: .
DNA: TGCAGCGTTGAAGGGCGGGAGCAGTTCTTC
CDR3: CSVEGREQFF

J: TRBJ2-3
V: TRBV6-1
size: .
D: .
DNA: TGTGCCAGCAGTTACTCCCCAGACCAATCTAGCACAGATACGCAGTATTTT
CDR3: CASSYSPDQSSTDTQYF